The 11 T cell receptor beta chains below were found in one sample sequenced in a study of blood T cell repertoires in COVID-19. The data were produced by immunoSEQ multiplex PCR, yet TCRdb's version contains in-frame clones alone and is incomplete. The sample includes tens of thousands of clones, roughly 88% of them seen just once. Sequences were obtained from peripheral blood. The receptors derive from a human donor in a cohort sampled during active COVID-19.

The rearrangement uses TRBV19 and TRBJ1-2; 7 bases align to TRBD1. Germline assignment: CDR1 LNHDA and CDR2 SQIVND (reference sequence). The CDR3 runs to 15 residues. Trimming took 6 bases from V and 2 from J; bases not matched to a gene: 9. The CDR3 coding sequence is TGTGCCAGTAGCCAAAGGGACAGACCGAACTATGGCTACACCTTC. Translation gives CASSQRDRPNYGYTF.

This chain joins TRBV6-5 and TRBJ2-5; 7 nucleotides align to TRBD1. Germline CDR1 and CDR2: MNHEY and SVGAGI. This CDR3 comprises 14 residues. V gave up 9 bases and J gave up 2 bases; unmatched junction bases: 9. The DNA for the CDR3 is TGTGCCAGTACGAGGGACAGAGCTCAAGAGACCCAGTACTTC. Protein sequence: CASTRDRAQETQYF.

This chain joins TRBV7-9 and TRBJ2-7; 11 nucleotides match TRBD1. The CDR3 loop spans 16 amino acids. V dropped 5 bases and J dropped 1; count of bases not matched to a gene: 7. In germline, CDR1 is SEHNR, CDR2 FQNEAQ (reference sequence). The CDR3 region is CASSPSGQGVSYEQYF. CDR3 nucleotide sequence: TGTGCCAGCAGCCCTTCGGGACAGGGGGTTTCCTACGAGCAGTACTTC.

The CDR3 bases are TGTGCCAGCACCAGGTTGGCGGGGGATCATGAGACCCAGTACTTC. Residues: CASTRLAGDHETQYF. The rearrangement uses TRBV6-5 and TRBJ2-5, with 7 bases lining up with TRBD2. This CDR3 is 15 amino acids long. CDR1 is MNHEY and CDR2 is SVGAGI in the germline V gene. With V trimmed by 7 bases and J by 5 bases, 13 bases remained unmatched.

CDR3: CASILSPTAVSEQFF. CDR3 coding DNA: TGTGCCAGCATCTTGAGCCCGACTGCCGTATCGGAGCAGTTCTTC. The chain is built from TRBV7-9 and TRBJ2-1; D not certain. Trimming shortened V by 7 bases and J by 10 bases, and 23 bases separated the two germline ends. This CDR3 comprises 15 residues. Germline-derived CDR1 and CDR2 are SEHNR and FQNEAQ (reference sequence).

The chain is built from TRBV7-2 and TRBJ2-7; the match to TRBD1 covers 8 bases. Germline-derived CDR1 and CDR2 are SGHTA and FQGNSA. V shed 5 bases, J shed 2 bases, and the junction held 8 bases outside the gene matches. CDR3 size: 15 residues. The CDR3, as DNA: TGTGCCAGCAGCGCGACGGGACAGGACCCCTACGAGCAGTACTTC. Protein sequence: CASSATGQDPYEQYF.

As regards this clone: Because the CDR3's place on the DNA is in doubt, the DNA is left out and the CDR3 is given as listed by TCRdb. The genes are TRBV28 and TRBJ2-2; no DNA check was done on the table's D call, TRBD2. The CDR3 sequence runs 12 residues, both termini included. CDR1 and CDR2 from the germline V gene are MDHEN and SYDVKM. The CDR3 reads CASSFGAGELFF.

This CDR3 reads CASSHGDRGNEQYF. CDR3 DNA sequence: TGTGCCAGCAGTCATGGGGACAGGGGCAACGAGCAGTACTTC. The rearrangement joins TRBV2 to TRBJ2-7, with 10 positions matching TRBD1. Germline values: CDR1 SNHLY, CDR2 FYNNEI. With V trimmed by 5 bases and J by 5 bases, 6 bases remained unmatched. This CDR3 region has 14 residues.

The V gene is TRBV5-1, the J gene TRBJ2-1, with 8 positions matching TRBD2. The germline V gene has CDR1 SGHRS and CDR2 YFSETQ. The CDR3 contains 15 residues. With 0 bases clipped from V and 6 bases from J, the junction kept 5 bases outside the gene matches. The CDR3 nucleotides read TGCGCCAGCAGCTTGGCAGCGGGAGATCTCAATGAGCAGTTCTTC. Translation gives CASSLAAGDLNEQFF.

In DNA, the CDR3 is TGTGCCAGCAGCCGGACTAGCGGGGGCTACGAGCAGTACTTC. It is translated as CASSRTSGGYEQYF. V is TRBV6-2 or TRBV6-3 and J is TRBJ2-7; 13 bases match TRBD2. Germline-derived CDR1 and CDR2 are MNHEY and SVGEGT. The length of the CDR3 is 14 residues. With 6 bases clipped from V and 3 bases from J, the junction kept 2 bases outside the gene matches.

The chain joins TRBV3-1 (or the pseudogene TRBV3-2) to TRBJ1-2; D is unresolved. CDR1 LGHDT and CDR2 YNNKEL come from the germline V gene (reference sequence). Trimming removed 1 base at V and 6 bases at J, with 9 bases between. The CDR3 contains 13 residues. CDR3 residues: CASSQVPGDGYTF. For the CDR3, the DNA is TGTGCCAGCAGCCAAGTCCCAGGCGATGGCTACACCTTC.